Following are 14 T cell receptor beta chains from one sample sequenced in a study of shared clonotypes between healthy human individuals. Produced via immunoSEQ multiplex PCR; TCRdb's table is partial and in-frame only. This repertoire shows roughly 590,000 clones, 95% to 96% found once; its top ten account for 0.09% to 0.13%. Only CD45RO-negative cells positively selected for CCR7 counted as naive CD8 cells, so terminally differentiated effector memory CD45RA+ cells were excluded. Sequenced sample: naive CD8+ T cells sorted from blood. The receptors derive from a woman aged 25 to 39 in good health.

Worth noting for this clone: This may arise from a read error, as a much more abundant clone is one base away. The same CDR3 also results from other DNA sequences found in this sample. This sequence joins TRBV5-4 and TRBJ2-7; no clear D gene. Germline loops: CDR1 SGHNT, CDR2 YYREEE (reference sequence). The length of the CDR3 is 13 residues. The V and J ends lost 2 bases and 1 base respectively, with 7 bases between them. The CDR3 coding sequence is TGTGCCAGCAGCTTTGGTGGGTCCTACGAGCAGTACTTC. Protein product: CASSFGGSYEQYF. Full variable domain (rest looked up from reference TRBV5-4 and TRBJ2-7): ETGVTQSPTHLIKTRGQQVTLRCSSQSGHNTVSWYQQALGQGPQFIFQYYREEENGRGNFPPRFSGLQFPNYSSELNVNALELDDSALYLCASSFGGSYEQYFGPGTRLTVT.

The rearrangement joins TRBV4-2 to TRBJ2-2; D remains ambiguous. V was cut by 2 bases and J by 4 bases, with 11 bases left in between. The CDR3 extends over 15 amino acids. Germline V gene lookup returns CDR1 LGHNA and CDR2 YNFKEQ. In nucleotides, the CDR3 is TGTGCCAGCAGCCAAAATGTATTGGGCACCGGGGAGCTGTTTTTT. Its protein product is CASSQNVLGTGELFF.

The V and J genes are TRBV27 and TRBJ2-7; no clear D gene. The V end lost 5 bases, the J end lost 2 bases, and 10 bases lay between the germline ends. Looked up from germline, CDR1 is MNHEY and CDR2 is SMNVEV (reference sequence). The CDR3 sequence is 13 residues long. For the CDR3, the DNA is TGTGCCAGCAGTACTGGGATCACCTACGAGCAGTACTTC. Translated: CASSTGITYEQYF.

The chain is built from TRBV11-2 and TRBJ2-7, with 7 bases matching TRBD1. The CDR3 runs 13 residues. V lost 6 bases to trimming and J lost 3 bases; unmatched junction nucleotides: 5. The germline V gene has CDR1 SGHAT and CDR2 FQNNGV. The CDR3: CASRSRDSYEQYF. For the CDR3, the DNA is TGTGCCAGCAGATCCCGGGACAGCTACGAGCAGTACTTC.

This rearrangement joins TRBV28 to TRBJ2-5; D may be TRBD1 (5 bases). This CDR3 comprises 15 residues. CDR1 is MDHEN and CDR2 is SYDVKM in the germline V gene. The ends were cut back, 3 bases at V and 4 bases at J, with 15 bases in the middle. This CDR3 reads CASSLGPRVGETQYF. The CDR3 DNA sequence: TGTGCCAGCAGTTTGGGGCCTCGGGTGGGAGAGACCCAGTACTTC.

V is TRBV6-6 and J is TRBJ2-3; TRBD2 might be the D (6 bases). Germline assignment: CDR1 MNHNY and CDR2 SVGAGI (reference sequence). The CDR3 length is 14 residues. The V end lost 7 bases, the J end lost 6 bases, and 17 bases lay between the germline ends. The CDR3: CASTGLYRTDTQYF. CDR3 DNA sequence: TGTGCCAGCACGGGACTCTATCGAACGGATACGCAGTATTTT.

The V gene is TRBV6-4, the J gene TRBJ2-1, with 12 positions matching TRBD2. CDR3 length: 20 amino acids. The J segment lost 3 bases and the V segment lost 3 bases, leaving 15 bases of the junction unmatched. Germline CDR1 and CDR2: MRHNA and SNTAGT. The CDR3 sequence is CASSDLEQGVTSGSYNEQFF. In DNA, the CDR3 is TGTGCCAGCAGTGATCTTGAACAGGGGGTGACTAGCGGGAGCTACAATGAGCAGTTCTTC.

The CDR3 region has the DNA TGTGCCAGCAGCTCGGGACAGGGTAATGAAAAACTGTTTTTT. Protein: CASSSGQGNEKLFF. The chain couples TRBV7-6 to TRBJ1-4, with TRBD1 identical over 9 bases. Germline lookup yields CDR1 SGHVS and CDR2 FNYEAQ. The CDR3 has 14 residues. V gave up 4 bases and J gave up 4 bases; unmatched junction bases: 1.

This chain connects TRBV6-1 to TRBJ2-2; tentatively, D is TRBD2 (6 bases). This CDR3 region has 16 residues. The ends were cut back, 2 bases at V and 5 bases at J, with 15 bases in the middle. CDR1 MNHNS and CDR2 SASEGT come from the germline V gene. The CDR3 region is CASSEQYGSWTGELFF. CDR3 nucleotides: TGTGCCAGCAGTGAACAATACGGGAGTTGGACCGGGGAGCTGTTTTTT.

The chain carries TRBV5-6 and TRBJ1-1, with no clear D. Deletions cut 3 bases from V and 3 bases from J, with 12 bases between. In germline, CDR1 is SGHDT, CDR2 YYEEEE. The CDR3 covers 14 residues. The CDR3 is CASSSTHEDTEAFF. The DNA for the CDR3 is TGTGCCAGCAGCTCGACACATGAGGACACTGAAGCTTTCTTT.

The count of this clone is one. The J gene is TRBJ2-1, the V gene TRBV23-1; unclear D gene. TRBV23-1 is given ORF status, its function remaining uncertain. V was clipped by 5 bases and J by 9 bases, with 14 bases between them. This CDR3 has 13 residues. The CDR3 DNA sequence: TGCGCCAGCAGTGGGCCCCCTCGGCCTGAGCAGTTCTTC. Translation gives CASSGPPRPEQFF.

This chain uses TRBV27 with TRBJ1-4; no clear D gene. The germline V gene has CDR1 MNHEY and CDR2 SMNVEV (reference sequence). The CDR3 sequence is 14 residues long. V lost 0 bases to trimming and J lost 4 bases, with 6 bases between them. The CDR3 DNA sequence: TGTGCCAGCAGTTTATCAGGCTTTAATGAAAAACTGTTTTTT. The encoded protein is CASSLSGFNEKLFF.

The V gene is TRBV28, the J gene TRBJ1-4, with D perhaps matching TRBD1 (5 bases). CDR3 length equals 16 residues. Germline V CDR1 and CDR2: MDHEN, SYDVKM. V lost 4 bases to trimming and J lost 4 bases, with 16 bases between them. The CDR3 sequence: CASSSLGSGHNEKLFF. CDR3 DNA sequence: TGTGCCAGCAGTTCCCTTGGGTCAGGGCATAATGAAAAACTGTTTTTT. The full variable domain, its missing parts supplied by reference TRBV28 and TRBJ1-4, is DVKVTQSSRYLVKRTGEKVFLECVQDMDHENMFWYRQDPGLGLRLIYFSYDVKMKEKGDIPEGYSVSREKKERFSLILESASTNQTSMYLCASSSLGSGHNEKLFFGSGTQLSVL.

This clone was detected a few times. The chain combines TRBV2 with TRBJ1-5; no reliable D call. Germline V gene data show CDR1 as SNHLY and CDR2 as FYNNEI. This CDR3 region has 13 residues. With 4 bases removed from V and 5 bases from J, the gap between germline ends came to 9 bases. This CDR3 reads CASSVEGYQPQHF. The CDR3 region has the DNA TGTGCCAGCAGTGTGGAGGGTTATCAGCCCCAGCATTTT.